This T cell receptor beta chain was sequenced during a study of T cells in Graves' hyperthyroidism and ophthalmopathy. This clonotype has ten or more counts. Template material for amplifying TCR beta CDR3 regions consisted of RNA transcripts. A set of HTBI primers served as the primers for a first-round RT-PCR of the TCR CDR3. One entry per CDR3 protein, called by TCRdb with MiXCR from the multiplex PCR reads. The repertoire holds 500,000 to 600,000 distinct CDR3 sequences, with over 45% as singletons. CDR1 is SGHKS and CDR2 is YYEKEE in the germline V gene (reference sequence). V was trimmed by 3 bases and J by 2 bases, leaving 12 bases between them. This CDR3 is built from 14 residues.

The chain carries TRBV5-5 and TRBJ2-7; D not certain. The TCR sequence derives from an adult woman with Graves' disease, either hyperthyroidism or ophthalmopathy (not recorded which). The sequencing input was peripheral blood or thyroid tissue (not recorded which). CDR3 sequence: CASSSSSATYEQYF. Here the CDR3 DNA reads TGTGCCAGCAGCTCCTCCTCAGCAACCTACGAGCAGTACTTC. Supplemented by reference TRBV5-5 and TRBJ2-7, the full variable domain reads DAGVTQSPTHLIKTRGQQVTLRCSPISGHKSVSWYQQVLGQGPQFIFQYYEKEERGRGNFPDRFSARQFPNYSSELNVNALLLGDSALYLCASSSSSATYEQYFGPGTRLTVT.